This is a list of T cell receptor beta chains from one sample in a study of cytomegalovirus exposure and HLA in healthy donors. Method: immunoSEQ multiplex PCR; TCRdb's copy keeps in-frame clones and lacks some. This sample contains 65,000 to 85,000 clones. What was sequenced was PBMCs. These TCRs come from a woman in her 30s in good health and CMV-seronegative. The CDR3 runs from the conserved cysteine through the conserved F or W. Fields, in order: D gene, V gene, J gene, CDR3 DNA, CDR3 protein. The D gene is left open where the match is weak.

d_gene: TRBD2; v_gene: TRBV5-6; j_gene: TRBJ2-5; CDR3nt: TGTGCCAGCAGCTTGGCCGGGGGGGTGGAGACCCAGTACTTC; CDR3aa: CASSLAGGVETQYF
d_gene: .; v_gene: TRBV25-1; j_gene: TRBJ2-3; CDR3nt: TGTGCCAGCACCCCAGGGGTGGTAGGTCCAGATACGCAGTATTTT; CDR3aa: CASTPGVVGPDTQYF
d_gene: .; v_gene: TRBV29-1; j_gene: TRBJ2-7; CDR3nt: TGCAGCGTTTGGCTTATGGGCCTACACAGATCCTACGAGCAGTACTTC; CDR3aa: CSVWLMGLHRSYEQYF
d_gene: TRBD2; v_gene: TRBV7-2; j_gene: TRBJ2-3; CDR3nt: TGTGCCAGCAGCTTTAGCGGGGGGGTATTAGATACGCAGTATTTT; CDR3aa: CASSFSGGVLDTQYF
d_gene: .; v_gene: TRBV7-8; j_gene: TRBJ1-1; CDR3nt: TGTGCCAGCAGCCCGCTGACAGTGAACACTGAAGCTTTCTTT; CDR3aa: CASSPLTVNTEAFF
d_gene: TRBD1; v_gene: TRBV10-3; j_gene: TRBJ1-1; CDR3nt: TGTGCCATCAGTGAGTCACAGGGGGACACTGAAGCTTTCTTT; CDR3aa: CAISESQGDTEAFF
d_gene: TRBD1; v_gene: TRBV10-3; j_gene: TRBJ2-7; CDR3nt: TGTGCCATCAGCGCGACAGGGGAGGATGCCTACGAGCAGTACTTC; CDR3aa: CAISATGEDAYEQYF
d_gene: .; v_gene: TRBV28; j_gene: TRBJ2-7; CDR3nt: TGTGCCAGCAGCCAGTACGAGCAGTACTTC; CDR3aa: CASSQYEQYF
d_gene: .; v_gene: TRBV29-1; j_gene: TRBJ2-7; CDR3nt: TGCAGAGTTGGCAGCTACGAGCAGTACTTC; CDR3aa: CRVGSYEQYF
d_gene: .; v_gene: TRBV10-3; j_gene: TRBJ1-1; CDR3nt: TGTGCCGTTCAGGGAGGAGAGGACACTGAAGCTTTCTTT; CDR3aa: CAVQGGEDTEAFF
d_gene: .; v_gene: TRBV6-4; j_gene: TRBJ1-6; CDR3nt: TGTGCCAGCAGTGAGGACACAGGAAACTCACCCCTCCACTTT; CDR3aa: CASSEDTGNSPLHF
d_gene: .; v_gene: TRBV30; j_gene: TRBJ2-7; CDR3nt: TGTGCCTGGAGTGTTGGGGGGACCTCCTACGAGCAGTACTTC; CDR3aa: CAWSVGGTSYEQYF
d_gene: TRBD2; v_gene: TRBV5-1; j_gene: TRBJ2-1; CDR3nt: TGCGCCAGCAGCTTCCGCGGGAGGGCCGAGTACAATGAGCAGTTCTTC; CDR3aa: CASSFRGRAEYNEQFF
d_gene: TRBD1; v_gene: TRBV4-2; j_gene: TRBJ1-2; CDR3nt: TGTGCCAGCAGCCTAGGACAGGGGGCCTCTGGCTACACCTTC; CDR3aa: CASSLGQGASGYTF
d_gene: .; v_gene: TRBV6-4; j_gene: TRBJ2-5; CDR3nt: TGTGCCAGCAGTGACAGGGGCGGGGCAAGGGTAAGGTACTTC; CDR3aa: CASSDRGGARVRYF
d_gene: .; v_gene: TRBV28; j_gene: TRBJ2-1; CDR3nt: TGTGCCAGCACCAGGAGGGGCGTCGTGTTTGGTGAGCAGTTCTTC; CDR3aa: CASTRRGVVFGEQFF
d_gene: TRBD2; v_gene: TRBV6-4; j_gene: TRBJ2-2; CDR3nt: TGTGCCAGCTCCGATAAGCGGGAAGGGGACACCGGGGAGCTGTTTTTT; CDR3aa: CASSDKREGDTGELFF
d_gene: .; v_gene: TRBV29-1; j_gene: TRBJ2-7; CDR3nt: TGCAGCGTTGAAGGGGGGCACGAGGCCTACGAGCAGTACTTC; CDR3aa: CSVEGGHEAYEQYF
d_gene: TRBD2; v_gene: TRBV25-1; j_gene: TRBJ2-7; CDR3nt: TGTGCCAGCAGTGCTCCGGGACTAGCAGGGTACGAGCAGTACTTC; CDR3aa: CASSAPGLAGYEQYF
d_gene: TRBD1; v_gene: TRBV7-9; j_gene: TRBJ2-1; CDR3nt: TGTGCCAGCAGCCTTGACAGGGCCTGGGGCAATGAGCAGTTCTTC; CDR3aa: CASSLDRAWGNEQFF
d_gene: TRBD1; v_gene: TRBV19; j_gene: TRBJ1-4; CDR3nt: TGTGCCAGTAGTATCGAGGACAGGGGAGGAAAACTGTTTTTT; CDR3aa: CASSIEDRGGKLFF
d_gene: .; v_gene: TRBV30; j_gene: TRBJ1-4; CDR3nt: TGTGCCTGGAGTGTTAAACGGGGTAATGAAAAACTGTTTTTT; CDR3aa: CAWSVKRGNEKLFF
d_gene: .; v_gene: TRBV4-1; j_gene: TRBJ1-2; CDR3nt: TGCGCCAGCAGCCAAGGGTTAACTACTGAGCCGAATGGCTACACCTTC; CDR3aa: CASSQGLTTEPNGYTF
d_gene: .; v_gene: TRBV2; j_gene: TRBJ1-4; CDR3nt: TGTGCCAGCAGTGAAACAGGGCTCGCAACTAATGAAAAACTGTTTTTT; CDR3aa: CASSETGLATNEKLFF
d_gene: TRBD2; v_gene: TRBV4-1; j_gene: TRBJ2-1; CDR3nt: TGCGCCAGCAGCCCTCGGGGGAGGGGAGAGTACAATGAGCAGTTCTTC; CDR3aa: CASSPRGRGEYNEQFF
d_gene: .; v_gene: TRBV10-1; j_gene: TRBJ2-7; CDR3nt: TGCGCCAGCAGCGAATCGCGGGGGACAAGTAACGAGCAGTACTTC; CDR3aa: CASSESRGTSNEQYF
d_gene: .; v_gene: TRBV2; j_gene: TRBJ1-1; CDR3nt: TGTGCCAGCAGTGAGTCACAGATGGGTGAAGCTTTCTTT; CDR3aa: CASSESQMGEAFF
d_gene: TRBD1; v_gene: TRBV4-1; j_gene: TRBJ1-2; CDR3nt: TGCGCCAGCAGCCATCCCGGGACAGGGAACTATGGCTACACCTTC; CDR3aa: CASSHPGTGNYGYTF
d_gene: .; v_gene: TRBV30; j_gene: TRBJ1-1; CDR3nt: TGTGCCTGGCGGCCCCGAGGAGAGAACACTGAAGCTTTCTTT; CDR3aa: CAWRPRGENTEAFF
d_gene: .; v_gene: TRBV19; j_gene: TRBJ1-4; CDR3nt: TGTGCCAGTAGTGACCAGAGCGATGAAAAACTGTTTTTT; CDR3aa: CASSDQSDEKLFF
d_gene: .; v_gene: TRBV18; j_gene: TRBJ2-7; CDR3nt: TGTGCCAGCTCACATGACCCGGGGTACGAGCAGTACTTC; CDR3aa: CASSHDPGYEQYF
d_gene: TRBD2; v_gene: TRBV6-1; j_gene: TRBJ2-3; CDR3nt: TGTGCCAGCAGTGGACTAGCGGGAAGCACAGATACGCAGTATTTT; CDR3aa: CASSGLAGSTDTQYF
d_gene: .; v_gene: TRBV5-4; j_gene: TRBJ1-2; CDR3nt: TGTGCCAGCAGCCTGCCGGGTGGGAACAGGATCTATGGCTACACCTTC; CDR3aa: CASSLPGGNRIYGYTF
d_gene: .; v_gene: TRBV9; j_gene: TRBJ1-6; CDR3nt: TGTGCCAGCAGCGTAGAGGATACAGTCAAGTCCCTCCACTTT; CDR3aa: CASSVEDTVKSLHF
d_gene: .; v_gene: TRBV6-1; j_gene: TRBJ1-2; CDR3nt: TGTGCCAGCAGTGAAGCGGCTACGGGCTATGGCTACACCTTC; CDR3aa: CASSEAATGYGYTF
d_gene: .; v_gene: TRBV28; j_gene: TRBJ1-2; CDR3nt: TGTGCCAGCAGCCCCGGGGGTGGCTATGGCTACACCTTC; CDR3aa: CASSPGGGYGYTF
d_gene: TRBD1; v_gene: TRBV30; j_gene: TRBJ1-1; CDR3nt: TGTGCCTGGAAGGCAGGGGGAGGTGAAGCTTTCTTT; CDR3aa: CAWKAGGGEAFF
d_gene: .; v_gene: TRBV5-1; j_gene: TRBJ2-5; CDR3nt: TGCGCCAGCAGCTTGAGAGGGGAAACAGGGTACGGAGAGACCCAGTACTTC; CDR3aa: CASSLRGETGYGETQYF
d_gene: TRBD1; v_gene: TRBV9; j_gene: TRBJ2-2; CDR3nt: TGTGCCAGCAGCGTAGTTGGCAGGGGGTCCGGGGAGCTGTTTTTT; CDR3aa: CASSVVGRGSGELFF
d_gene: TRBD2; v_gene: TRBV9; j_gene: TRBJ2-2; CDR3nt: TGTGCCAGCAGCGTTGCGGGGGGGCCCCCTACCGGGGAGCTGTTTTTT; CDR3aa: CASSVAGGPPTGELFF
d_gene: .; v_gene: TRBV5-1; j_gene: TRBJ2-7; CDR3nt: TGCGCCAGCAGCTTTGGAGAGGGTGGGGGGGAGCAGTACTTC; CDR3aa: CASSFGEGGGEQYF
d_gene: .; v_gene: TRBV30; j_gene: TRBJ2-3; CDR3nt: TGTGCCTGGAGCTTCGGTCGGGGCACAGATACGCAGTATTTT; CDR3aa: CAWSFGRGTDTQYF
d_gene: .; v_gene: TRBV20-1; j_gene: TRBJ1-1; CDR3nt: TGCAGTGCTAGATCAGGTGGCGCTTTCTTT; CDR3aa: CSARSGGAFF
d_gene: TRBD2; v_gene: TRBV6-1; j_gene: TRBJ2-7; CDR3nt: TGTGCCAGCAGTGAATCGGGGGGGGCGTCCTACGAGCAGTACTTC; CDR3aa: CASSESGGASYEQYF
d_gene: TRBD2; v_gene: TRBV4-2; j_gene: TRBJ2-1; CDR3nt: TGTGCCAGCAGCCAAGATGGGGGGAGGGGTAATGAGCAGTTCTTC; CDR3aa: CASSQDGGRGNEQFF